These 24 T cell receptor beta chains originate from one sample sequenced in a study of cytomegalovirus exposure and HLA in healthy donors. Here immunoSEQ multiplex PCR was the method, and the copy in TCRdb shows in-frame clones only, minus some. The data contain around 90,000 clones, approximately 81% of them seen just once; the ten biggest clones take up roughly an eighth. The source material was PBMCs. The source is a woman aged 18-29 years in good health and CMV-seropositive.

The rearrangement joins TRBV15 to TRBJ1-3, with TRBD1 as a possible D gene (5 bases). CDR1 and CDR2 (germline): LNHNV, YYDKDF (reference sequence). V lost 0 bases and J lost 2, with 8 bases in between. There are 15 residues in the CDR3. The CDR3: CATSRDRAAGNTIYF. CDR3 coding DNA: TGTGCCACCAGCAGAGACAGGGCTGCTGGAAACACCATATATTTT.

This clone was counted only a few times. This sequence joins TRBV11-2 and TRBJ2-5; 7 bases agree with TRBD1. V dropped 5 bases and J dropped 2; count of bases not matched to a gene: 8. There are 15 residues in the CDR3. Germline CDR1 and CDR2: SGHAT and FQNNGV. DNA for the CDR3: TGTGCCAGCAGCCCCCTCGGACAGGAACAAGAGACCCAGTACTTC. Amino acid sequence: CASSPLGQEQETQYF.

The rearrangement joins TRBV5-4 to TRBJ2-7; 8 bases align to TRBD1. This CDR3 contains 15 residues. Germline V CDR1 and CDR2: SGHNT, YYREEE (reference sequence). V trimming: 4 bases; J trimming: 2 bases; junction bases outside the gene matches: 8. The DNA of the CDR3 is TGTGCCAGCAGCCCCAGGACAGGGCTGGCCTACGAGCAGTACTTC. This codes for CASSPRTGLAYEQYF. The full variable domain, with the rest looked up from reference TRBV5-4 and TRBJ2-7, is ETGVTQSPTHLIKTRGQQVTLRCSSQSGHNTVSWYQQALGQGPQFIFQYYREEENGRGNFPPRFSGLQFPNYSSELNVNALELDDSALYLCASSPRTGLAYEQYFGPGTRLTVT.

This chain uses TRBV5-1 with TRBJ2-1, with TRBD2 as a possible D gene (7 bases). The germline gives CDR1 SGHRS, CDR2 YFSETQ. This CDR3 spans 14 amino acids. The ends were cut back, 4 bases at V and 5 bases at J, with 13 bases in the middle. The CDR3 bases are TGCGCCAGCAGCCTAGGGGGGGCTAACAATGAGCAGTTCTTC. Amino acid sequence: CASSLGGANNEQFF.

V usage is TRBV10-2 and J usage is TRBJ2-5; 7 bases line up with TRBD1. J lost 2 bases, V lost 7 bases, and 7 bases had no gene match. The CDR3 is made up of 14 amino acids. Germline V gene lookup returns CDR1 WSHSY and CDR2 SAAADI. The chain's CDR3 is CASTDRSPQETQYF. The CDR3 bases are TGCGCCAGCACGGACAGGAGCCCGCAAGAGACCCAGTACTTC.

The chain carries TRBV28 and TRBJ2-7; TRBD1 matches 10 bases. The CDR3 is 15 amino acids. Trimming took 3 bases from V and 2 from J; bases not matched to a gene: 4. Germline CDR1 MDHEN, CDR2 SYDVKM. CDR3: CASSFPGQGPYEQYF. In nucleotides, the CDR3 is TGTGCCAGCAGTTTCCCGGGACAGGGGCCCTACGAGCAGTACTTC.

This chain uses TRBV30 with TRBJ2-5; 12 bases align to TRBD1. Germline CDR1 is GTSNPN and CDR2 is SVGIG (reference sequence). V dropped 3 bases and J dropped 5; count of bases not matched to a gene: 7. The CDR3 is 15 residues long. The CDR3 here is CAWREGTGGFETQYF. The CDR3 region has the DNA TGTGCCTGGAGGGAGGGGACAGGGGGCTTCGAGACCCAGTACTTC.

Here the CDR3 DNA reads TGTGCCAGTAGTATCCGTTACAATGAGCAGTTCTTC. It yields the protein CASSIRYNEQFF. This chain uses TRBV19 with TRBJ2-1; D call uncertain. Germline V lookup: CDR1 LNHDA, CDR2 SQIVND (reference sequence). Trimming removed 3 bases at V and 4 bases at J, with 4 bases between. CDR3 length equals 12 residues.

The V call is TRBV19, the J call TRBJ2-1, with 7 bases lining up with TRBD1. The CDR3 has 15 residues. From germline, CDR1 is LNHDA and CDR2 SQIVND (reference sequence). Losses at the gene ends were 6 bases for V and 0 bases for J; bases not matched to a gene: 5. CDR3 in DNA: TGTGCCAGTAGGACACGGGACAGCTCCTACAATGAGCAGTTCTTC. Protein product: CASRTRDSSYNEQFF.

V usage is TRBV6-5 and J usage is TRBJ1-1; no definite D call. V was trimmed by 2 bases and J by 4 bases, leaving 11 bases between them. From germline, CDR1 is MNHEY and CDR2 SVGAGI. This CDR3 has 14 residues. The CDR3, as DNA: TGTGCCAGCAGTTACGGAGGCACATCCACTGAAGCTTTCTTT. Its translation is CASSYGGTSTEAFF.

This chain uses TRBV30 with TRBJ1-6, with a possible D match to TRBD1 (6 bases). Trimming removed 4 bases from V and 8 bases from J, with 15 bases in between. Germline CDR1 and CDR2: GTSNPN and SVGIG (reference sequence). CDR3 length equals 14 residues. The CDR3 coding sequence is TGTGCCTGGAACCCAGGGGTAGTTGATTCACCCCTCCACTTT. It codes for CAWNPGVVDSPLHF.

This chain uses TRBV19 with TRBJ1-2; 7 bases agree with TRBD1. Germline CDR1 is LNHDA and CDR2 is SQIVND (reference sequence). The CDR3 loop spans 12 amino acids. J was trimmed by 8 bases and V by 7 bases; bases with no gene match: 7. The CDR3: CASNTRTGGYTF. For the CDR3, the DNA is TGTGCCAGTAACACAAGGACAGGCGGCTACACCTTC.

This clone was recorded only once. The chain links TRBV4-1 to TRBJ1-5; maybe TRBD1 (5 bases). Trimming took off 3 bases at V and 3 bases at J, with 12 bases between the two ends. CDR1 is MGHRA, CDR2 YSYEKL, per germline. The CDR3 is 15 residues long. The CDR3 nucleotides read TGCGCCAGCAGCCAGGAGGGACGGAACAATCAGCCCCAGCATTTT. Translated: CASSQEGRNNQPQHF.

This chain joins TRBV7-9 and TRBJ1-4; D ambiguous. V lost 7 bases and J lost 8, with 17 bases in between. CDR3 length: 14 residues. Germline values: CDR1 SEHNR, CDR2 FQNEAQ (reference sequence). CDR3 in amino acids: CASTQGGLGEKLFF. The CDR3 nucleotides read TGTGCCAGCACTCAAGGTGGCCTCGGGGAAAAACTGTTTTTT.

The chain combines TRBV11-1 with TRBJ1-6, with no clear D. Germline V lookup: CDR1 SGHAT, CDR2 FQDESV (reference sequence). The V gene lost 6 bases and the J gene lost 7 bases, with 7 bases spanning the gap. The CDR3 covers 12 residues. CDR3 protein: CASSLQNSPLHF. The DNA for the CDR3 is TGTGCCAGCAGTCTACAGAATTCACCCCTCCACTTT.

This chain joins TRBV19 and TRBJ2-1; 11 positions match TRBD2. From germline, CDR1 is LNHDA and CDR2 SQIVND (reference sequence). The CDR3 spans 17 residues. Unmatched junction bases numbered 10, after V lost 0 bases and J lost 9 bases. In DNA form, the CDR3 reads TGTGCCAGTAGTATAGATCAGGCTAGCGGGGGGAGGGGTGAGCAGTTCTTC. Its translation: CASSIDQASGGRGEQFF.

The chain carries TRBV28 and TRBJ2-7; 7 bases agree with TRBD2. Germline-derived CDR1 and CDR2 are MDHEN and SYDVKM. This CDR3 region has 15 residues. Trimming took 3 bases from V and 4 from J; bases not matched to a gene: 9. CDR3 loop: CASSFRVGRGYEQYF. CDR3 sequence (DNA): TGTGCCAGCAGTTTCCGGGTTGGGCGGGGGTACGAGCAGTACTTC.

The J gene is TRBJ2-1, the V gene TRBV9; 8 nucleotides align to TRBD2. V lost 3 bases to trimming and J lost 8 bases; unmatched junction nucleotides: 19. Germline V gene lookup returns CDR1 SGDLS and CDR2 YYNGEE. The CDR3 is 18 amino acids. As DNA, the CDR3 is TGTGCCAGCAGCGGACGGAGGGTAGCGGGGTTCCCCATCGATGAGCAGTTCTTC. This translates into CASSGRRVAGFPIDEQFF.

This chain connects TRBV29-1 to TRBJ1-1; TRBD1 might be the D (6 bases). V was pared by 3 bases and J by 3 bases, with 11 bases between. Germline V gene sequence: CDR1 SQVTM, CDR2 ANQGSEA. The CDR3 is 13 residues long. CDR3 residues: CSVDSGVDTEAFF. CDR3 nucleotides: TGCAGCGTTGACTCAGGGGTGGACACTGAAGCTTTCTTT. Using reference TRBV29-1 and TRBJ1-1 for the parts outside the CDR3, the full variable domain is SAVISQKPSRDICQRGTSLTIQCQVDSQVTMMFWYRQQPGQSLTLIATANQGSEATYESGFVIDKFPISRPNLTFSTLTVSNMSPEDSSIYLCSVDSGVDTEAFFGQGTRLTVV.

The chain recombines TRBV5-1 with TRBJ1-6, with TRBD1 matching over 9 bases. The CDR3 is 16 amino acids. Trimming at V came to 4 bases and at J to 7 bases, leaving 9 bases not matched to a gene. CDR1 and CDR2 from the germline V gene are SGHRS and YFSETQ. CDR3 bases: TGCGCCAGCAGCCGTCAACCGGGACAGGGCAATTCACCCCTCCACTTT. This sequence encodes CASSRQPGQGNSPLHF. Variable domain in full (rest from reference TRBV5-1 and TRBJ1-6): KAGVTQTPRYLIKTRGQQVTLSCSPISGHRSVSWYQQTPGQGLQFLFEYFSETQRNKGNFPGRFSGRQFSNSRSEMNVSTLELGDSALYLCASSRQPGQGNSPLHFGNGTRLTVT.

This chain connects TRBV4-1 to TRBJ2-3; tentatively, D is TRBD2 (6 bases). Germline CDR1 MGHRA, CDR2 YSYEKL. The CDR3 covers 18 residues. V was shortened by 0 bases and J by 2 bases, with 18 bases between the two germline ends. The CDR3 DNA sequence: TGCGCCAGCAGCCAAGATACGGGCCCGGGACTCCCCACAGATACGCAGTATTTT. This codes for CASSQDTGPGLPTDTQYF.

This chain's CDR3 is CASSYEGPYTF. The CDR3 coding sequence is TGTGCCAGCAGTTATGAGGGCCCGTACACCTTC. This rearrangement joins TRBV6-5 to TRBJ1-2, with no clear D. The germline CDR1 and CDR2 sequences are MNHEY and SVGAGI. V was cut by 3 bases and J by 11 bases, with 10 bases left in between. This CDR3 region has 11 residues.

The rearrangement joins TRBV7-2 to TRBJ1-4; 9 nucleotides align to TRBD1. The CDR3 is made up of 15 amino acids. V dropped 1 base and J dropped 10; count of bases not matched to a gene: 7. Per the germline V gene, CDR1 is SGHTA and CDR2 is FQGNSA. The CDR3 loop reads CASSLGWTGEGKLFF. CDR3 nucleotides: TGTGCCAGCAGCTTAGGTTGGACAGGGGAAGGAAAACTGTTTTTT.

This sequence joins TRBV19 and TRBJ2-3; 7 nucleotides match TRBD1. The CDR3 sequence is 15 residues long. The J segment lost 4 bases and the V segment lost 5 bases, leaving 9 bases of the junction unmatched. The V gene's germline CDR1 is LNHDA and CDR2 SQIVND (reference sequence). The CDR3: CASSFSGGLADTQYF. CDR3 DNA sequence: TGTGCCAGTAGTTTTTCAGGGGGTTTGGCAGATACGCAGTATTTT. Combining the CDR3 with reference TRBV19 and TRBJ2-3 gives the whole variable domain DGGITQSPKYLFRKEGQNVTLSCEQNLNHDAMYWYRQDPGQGLRLIYYSQIVNDFQKGDIAEGYSVSREKKESFPLTVTSAQKNPTAFYLCASSFSGGLADTQYFGPGTRLTVL.